The 7 T cell receptor beta chains in this list originate from one sample, sequenced in a study of CD8 T cells in ankylosing spondylitis. A single record per CDR3 protein comes from TCRdb applying MiXCR to the 5' RACE reads. The table shows about 24,000 distinct CDR3 sequences, with about a sixth occurring only once. The sequenced sample was blood. These receptors originate from a male donor with ankylosing spondylitis or in good health (not recorded which).

This clonotype was seen at least ten times. The chain recombines TRBV6-2 or TRBV6-3 with TRBJ2-2; the D gene is possibly TRBD2 (5 bases). Germline V lookup: CDR1 MNHEY, CDR2 SVGEGT. Between the trimmed V and J ends, which lost 7 bases and 2 bases, there was a span of 17 bases. The CDR3 runs to 16 residues. CDR3 bases: TGTGCCAGCACCTTACTAGGGTTAGAAAACACCGGGGAGCTGTTTTTT. This encodes CASTLLGLENTGELFF.

The rearrangement links TRBV4-2 to TRBJ2-1; 9 positions match TRBD2. V shed 3 bases, J shed 7 bases, and the junction held 7 bases outside the gene matches. The CDR3 length is 15 residues. The germline CDR1 and CDR2 sequences are LGHNA and YNFKEQ. The CDR3 sequence is CASSHGGGAENEQFF. The CDR3 DNA reads TGTGCCAGCAGCCATGGCGGGGGGGCCGAAAATGAGCAGTTCTTC.

The CDR3 spells CSVGSAGGGGTQYF. The CDR3 DNA reads TGCAGCGTTGGTAGCGCTGGTGGTGGGGGTACGCAGTATTTT. V is TRBV29-1 and J is TRBJ2-3; D may be TRBD1 or TRBD2 (5 bases each). This CDR3 contains 14 residues. The germline CDR1 and CDR2 sequences are SQVTM and ANQGSEA. Trimming took 4 bases from V and 8 from J, leaving 19 bases between them.

In this sample, this clonotype turned up a few times. The chain has TRBV12-3 or TRBV12-4 and TRBJ1-1, with D unclear. Trimming cost V 10 bases and J 0 bases, with 9 bases left between them. The CDR3 has 12 amino acids. CDR3 sequence (DNA): TGTGCCACGCGACTTATGAACACTGAAGCTTTCTTT. Translated: CATRLMNTEAFF.

This clonotype was seen at least ten times. The chain links TRBV28 to TRBJ2-1; D is uncertain. CDR1 is MDHEN and CDR2 is SYDVKM in the germline V gene. The germline V and J ends were trimmed by 5 bases and 0 bases, with 11 bases remaining between them. The CDR3 runs to 15 residues. The CDR3 here is CASSLLKSSYNEQFF. The CDR3 DNA is TGTGCCAGCAGTCTCCTTAAGAGCTCCTACAATGAGCAGTTCTTC.

This clonotype has ten or more counts. The rearrangement links TRBV12-3 or TRBV12-4 to TRBJ2-3; a possible D gene is TRBD1 (6 bases). The germline V and J ends were trimmed by 6 bases and 2 bases, with 12 bases remaining between them. The CDR3 loop spans 14 amino acids. The CDR3 nucleotides read TGTGCCAGCAGCCGGGGACAAGCCACAGATACGCAGTATTTT. This gives the protein CASSRGQATDTQYF.

This clonotype was counted at least ten times. The chain recombines TRBV4-3 with TRBJ2-1; D perhaps matches TRBD1 (6 bases). Trimming stripped 3 bases from V and 4 bases from J, with 7 bases between. This CDR3 contains 13 residues. The V gene's germline CDR1 is LGHNA and CDR2 YSLEER. CDR3 nucleotides: TGCGCCAGCAGCCACGACAGGTACAATGAGCAGTTCTTC. Translating it yields CASSHDRYNEQFF.